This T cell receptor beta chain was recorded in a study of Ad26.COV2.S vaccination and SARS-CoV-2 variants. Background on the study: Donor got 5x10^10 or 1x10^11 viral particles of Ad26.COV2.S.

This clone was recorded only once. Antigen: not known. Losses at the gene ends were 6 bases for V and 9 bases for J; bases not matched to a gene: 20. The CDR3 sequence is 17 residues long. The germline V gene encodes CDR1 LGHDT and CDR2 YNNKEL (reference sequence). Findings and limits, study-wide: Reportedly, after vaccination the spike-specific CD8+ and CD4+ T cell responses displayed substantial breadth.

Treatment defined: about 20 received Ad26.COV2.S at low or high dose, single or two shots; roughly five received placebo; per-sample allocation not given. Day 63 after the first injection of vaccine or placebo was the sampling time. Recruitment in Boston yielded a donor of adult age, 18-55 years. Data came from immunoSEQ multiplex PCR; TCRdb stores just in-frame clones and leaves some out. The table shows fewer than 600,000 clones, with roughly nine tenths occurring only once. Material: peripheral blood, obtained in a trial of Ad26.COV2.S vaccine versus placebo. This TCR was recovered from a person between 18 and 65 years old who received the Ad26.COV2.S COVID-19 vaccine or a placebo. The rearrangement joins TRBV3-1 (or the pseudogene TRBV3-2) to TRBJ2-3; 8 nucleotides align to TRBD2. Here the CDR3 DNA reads TGTGCCAGCAGACGGGGCAGTGCGGGAGGCCCCGCAGGGACGCAGTATTTT. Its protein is CASRRGSAGGPAGTQYF.